This record looks at one TCR beta chain sequence and its context. Its cognate antigen is unknown. TCRdb called the 5' RACE reads again in MiXCR, with one record for every CDR3 protein. The data contain around 310,000 distinct CDR3 sequences, 20% to 25% of them seen just once; the ten biggest clones take up under 25%. The sample is drawn from a study of T-cell memory formation after mild COVID-19. Broader study findings: For contracting clones, CD4+ ones sat mainly in CM and EM, CD8+ in EMRA.

Germline V lookup: CDR1 SGHDT, CDR2 YYEEEE. The V and J ends lost 6 bases and 0 bases respectively, with 7 bases between them. CDR3 length: 14 amino acids. The TCR sequence derives from a man in his late teens or twenties who had mild COVID-19 (a few samples of this study predate the infection). Cell type and time point are not known. The gene calls are TRBV5-6 and TRBJ2-6; D uncertain. The sequenced sample was PBMCs or a T cell subset sorted from them (not recorded which). The CDR3 reads CASTQASGANVLTF. The CDR3 DNA reads TGTGCCAGCACCCAGGCCTCTGGGGCCAACGTCCTGACTTTC.